What follows is one T cell receptor (beta chain) and its context. The data are from a study of identical twins. The length of the CDR3 is 14 residues. V dropped 3 bases and J dropped 13; count of bases not matched to a gene: 12. A universal primer binding site was introduced by template switching. The final cDNA contained unique molecular identifiers. TCRdb re-analysed the 5' RACE reads in MiXCR, keeping a single row per CDR3 protein. This sample has more than 400,000 distinct CDR3 sequences, with around 15% found just once. Donors uniformly comprised healthy Caucasians. The same sample was also studied in work on yellow fever vaccine responses in identical twins. In that study: Reportedly, the response of twins' T cells to the vaccine seemed partly convergent, partly personalized.

The sequencing sample was made of CD4+ T cells sorted from blood. The clonotype comes from a woman in her late teens or twenties in good health. The genes are TRBV12-3 or TRBV12-4 and TRBJ2-1; 7 bases are a match to TRBD2. CDR3 nucleotides: TGTGCCAGCAGTTTTACCGGGACTACCTCAAACCAGTTCTTC. This sequence encodes CASSFTGTTSNQFF.